This is a list of T cell receptor beta chains from one sample in a study of cytomegalovirus exposure and HLA in healthy donors. Sequenced by immunoSEQ multiplex PCR; TCRdb stores in-frame clones only, minus some. This repertoire shows 100,000 to 150,000 clones, 80% found once; its top ten account for 5% to 5.5%. The sample taken for sequencing was PBMCs. These receptors originate from a man aged 25-45 years in good health and CMV-seronegative. Each CDR3 is given with its conserved first and last residue. The order of the fields is V gene, J gene, clone size, D gene, CDR3 DNA, CDR3 protein. D genes are given only for firm matches. Some rows have no size entry. The others give once, few or many, or a class for an expanded clone.

TRBV6-5	TRBJ2-7	few	TRBD2	TGTGCCAGCAGTTACTCGGGGGAGGGAGCCTACGAGCAGTACTTC	CASSYSGEGAYEQYF
TRBV28	TRBJ2-7	.	TRBD1	TGTGCCAGCAGCCCCCCCGGGACAGGGTTCCACGAGCAGTACTTC	CASSPPGTGFHEQYF
TRBV28	TRBJ1-6	.	.	TGTGCCAGCGGGCGGGCAGGAGGCCATTCACCCCTCCACTTT	CASGRAGGHSPLHF
TRBV19	TRBJ2-1	few	TRBD2	TGTGCCAGTAGTATGACCTCCGGGACTAGGTACAATGAGCAGTTCTTC	CASSMTSGTRYNEQFF
TRBV5-1	TRBJ2-7	.	TRBD1	TGCGCCAGCAGCCTCGGGACAGGGAACTACGAGCAGTACTTC	CASSLGTGNYEQYF
TRBV4-2	TRBJ2-1	.	.	TGTGCCAGCAGCCAAGATCAGGTGAGAGTTAATGAGCAGTTCTTC	CASSQDQVRVNEQFF
TRBV7-9	TRBJ2-7	.	TRBD2	TGTGCCAGCAGCGGACTAGCGGGAGATTTCTACGAGCAGTACTTC	CASSGLAGDFYEQYF
TRBV29-1	TRBJ2-3	.	.	TGCAGCGTTGGAGTGATCTCCCCTAGCACAGATACGCAGTATTTT	CSVGVISPSTDTQYF
TRBV9	TRBJ2-7	.	TRBD1	TGTGCCAGCAGCGAAGCCGGGACAGCTCGCGAGCAGTACTTC	CASSEAGTAREQYF
TRBV4-2	TRBJ2-2	.	.	TGTGCCAGCAGCCACTCAGTGAACACCGGGGAGCTGTTTTTT	CASSHSVNTGELFF
TRBV5-1	TRBJ1-1	.	TRBD1	TGCGCCAGCAGCGCCGGACAGGGGGCCACTGAAGCTTTCTTT	CASSAGQGATEAFF
TRBV6-1	TRBJ2-7	.	.	TGTGCCAGCAGTGATTGGAGGGGGGGCGCCTACGAGCAGTACTTC	CASSDWRGGAYEQYF
TRBV4-3	TRBJ2-1	few	TRBD2	TGCGCCAGCAGCCAAGACGCGGGAGGGGGAATGGCTGAGCAGTTCTTC	CASSQDAGGGMAEQFF
TRBV5-1	TRBJ2-1	.	TRBD2	TGCGCCAGCAGCTTTGGCGGGGGGGCTTACAATGAGCAGTTCTTC	CASSFGGGAYNEQFF
TRBV4-2	TRBJ1-5	.	.	TGTGCCAGCAGCCAGAGATACAATCAGCCCCAGCATTTT	CASSQRYNQPQHF
TRBV27	TRBJ1-1	.	TRBD1	TGTGCCAGCAGTTTTGGGACAGGGCGGCGAGCTTTCTTT	CASSFGTGRRAFF
TRBV7-9	TRBJ1-3	.	TRBD1	TGTGCCAGCAGCTCCCAGGGGGTTGGAAACACCATATATTTT	CASSSQGVGNTIYF
TRBV15	TRBJ2-2	.	TRBD2	TGTGCCACCAGCAGAGACAAAGCGGGAGGAACCCACACCGGGGAGCTGTTTTTT	CATSRDKAGGTHTGELFF
TRBV4-1	TRBJ2-1	.	TRBD2	TGCGCCAGCAGCCAAGGGGGAGCGGGGTACAATGAGCAGTTCTTC	CASSQGGAGYNEQFF
TRBV11-2	TRBJ2-1	.	TRBD2	TGTGCCAGCAGCCCCAGAGCGGGGCTAGCGGCTTGGGAGGGCAATGAGCAGTTCTTC	CASSPRAGLAAWEGNEQFF
TRBV30	TRBJ2-5	.	.	TGTGCCTGGGGTGTTCAGGGCACCCAAGAGACCCAGTACTTC	CAWGVQGTQETQYF
TRBV11-2	TRBJ1-6	.	TRBD1	TGTGCCAGCAGCCAAACAGGGGGAAATTCACCCCTCCACTTT	CASSQTGGNSPLHF
TRBV27	TRBJ2-1	.	TRBD2	TGTGCCAGCAGTTTTGGGCTAGCGGGACACAATGAGCAGTTCTTC	CASSFGLAGHNEQFF
TRBV11-3	TRBJ2-3	.	.	TGTGCCAGCAGCTTAGGTTTCGCGGGGAGCACAGATACGCAGTATTTT	CASSLGFAGSTDTQYF
TRBV4-1	TRBJ2-3	once	.	TGCGCCAGCAGCCAAGATCGGAGGGAAGCAGATACGCAGTATTTT	CASSQDRREADTQYF
TRBV10-1	TRBJ2-1	few	TRBD1	TGCGCCAGCAGTGCAGACAGGGGGCCCTACAATGAGCAGTTCTTC	CASSADRGPYNEQFF
TRBV4-1	TRBJ2-5	few	.	TGCGCCAGCAGCCAGGGCGACGGGACCCAGTACTTC	CASSQGDGTQYF
TRBV5-5	TRBJ1-5	.	.	TGTGCCAGCAGCCAAATAATGGGCCAGCCCCAGCATTTT	CASSQIMGQPQHF
TRBV28	TRBJ2-3	.	TRBD1	TGTGCCAGCAGTTCAGACAGGGAACTGCGCACAGATACGCAGTATTTT	CASSSDRELRTDTQYF
TRBV14	TRBJ1-1	.	.	TGTGCCAGCAGCCAAGAACGGAGGCAGCCTAACACTGAAGCTTTCTTT	CASSQERRQPNTEAFF
TRBV7-9	TRBJ1-4	.	TRBD1	TGTGCCAGCAGCACCACCCGGGACAGGGGCGCCCATAATGAAAAACTGTTTTTT	CASSTTRDRGAHNEKLFF
TRBV7-9	TRBJ2-7	.	.	TGTGCCAGCAGCTTATGGCGGGGGCGGGACTACGAGCAGTACTTC	CASSLWRGRDYEQYF
TRBV18	TRBJ1-3	.	TRBD1	TGTGCCAGCTCACCACCGGGACAGGGATCGGGAAACACCATATATTTT	CASSPPGQGSGNTIYF
TRBV7-2	TRBJ2-5	once	.	TGTGCCAGCAGATCCAGACTAGTCCAAGAGACCCAGTACTTC	CASRSRLVQETQYF
TRBV6-5	TRBJ2-2	.	TRBD2	TGTGCCAGCAGACCCCCCGGGAGGGACACCGGGGAGCTGTTTTTT	CASRPPGRDTGELFF
TRBV2	TRBJ2-7	.	.	TGTGCCAGCAGCATAGCCTACGAGCAGTACTTC	CASSIAYEQYF
TRBV6-5	TRBJ2-7	.	.	TGTGCCAGCAGTTACCAGCAGGGGGGCCCTTACGAGCAGTACTTC	CASSYQQGGPYEQYF
TRBV2	TRBJ1-5	.	.	TGTGCCAGCAAGATCTCCGGACAGCTCGGTGGTCAGCCCCAGCATTTT	CASKISGQLGGQPQHF
TRBV29-1	TRBJ2-5	.	TRBD1	TGCAGCGTTTCAAACGAGGACAGGGGGCAGGAGACCCAGTACTTC	CSVSNEDRGQETQYF